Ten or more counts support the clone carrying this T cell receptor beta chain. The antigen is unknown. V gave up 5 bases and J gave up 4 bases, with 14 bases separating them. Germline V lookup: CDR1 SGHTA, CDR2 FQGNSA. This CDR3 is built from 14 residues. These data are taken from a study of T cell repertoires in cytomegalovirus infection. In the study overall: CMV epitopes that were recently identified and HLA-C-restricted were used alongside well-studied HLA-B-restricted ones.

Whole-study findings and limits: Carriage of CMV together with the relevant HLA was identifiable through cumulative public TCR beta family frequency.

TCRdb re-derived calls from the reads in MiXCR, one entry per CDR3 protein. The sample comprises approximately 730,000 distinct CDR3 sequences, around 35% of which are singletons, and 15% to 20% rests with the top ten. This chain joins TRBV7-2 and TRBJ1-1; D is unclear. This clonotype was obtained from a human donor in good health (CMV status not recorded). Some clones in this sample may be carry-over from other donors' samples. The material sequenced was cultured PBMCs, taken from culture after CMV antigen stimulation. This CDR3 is CASSPQEWGTEAFF. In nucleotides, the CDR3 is TGTGCCAGCAGCCCGCAAGAATGGGGCACTGAAGCTTTCTTT.